This T cell receptor (beta chain) was sequenced in a study of blood T cell repertoires in COVID-19 (dated by TCRdb to the early 2020s). About the investigation overall: Collaborator samples came from the United States, Italy and Spain and covered acute and convalescent phases of COVID-19. The prospective study material was composed of cDNA or gDNA derived from T cells, B-cell-depleted T cells, or PBMCs. The dataset comprised deeply sampled blood TCRbeta repertoires from subjects exposed to, actively infected with, or recovered from COVID-19. The repertoires were released in a freely available public database intended as a resource for research on the immune response to SARS-CoV-2. Samples were obtained from the ongoing ImmuneRACE study (first 160 participants) and from 950 to 1,500 subjects provided by 6 global collaborators. Sample metadata almost always included a de-identified subject ID, COVID-19 status, age in years and sex. Where available, HLA class I and class II types were obtained from metadata supplied by the sample provider rather than from assay-based typing. Results and caveats for the whole study, not just this receptor: How much clinical and demographic metadata was included differed by source and by participant, and the metadata was provided uncurated.

Reading the germline V gene gives CDR1 SGHAT and CDR2 FQNNGV. V drops 5 bases and J drops 8 bases, leaving 15 bases in between. CDR3 length: 13 amino acids, cysteine to phenylalanine. Just the 39-base CDR3 DNA is kept, in frame starting at base 1. At one collaborating source in Seattle, patients were enrolled during active infection and were followed longitudinally through the course of disease. Whole blood was collected in K2EDTA tubes by collaborating institutions according to the institutions' own protocols. For TCRbeta analysis, collaborator samples were shipped as frozen whole blood, as isolated PBMCs, or as DNA extracted from either sample type. TCRbeta CDR3 regions were amplified from genomic DNA using the immunoSEQ Assay, a bias-controlled multiplex PCR. In the source study's methods: The number of nucleated cells in each sample was estimated from the amplification of reference gene primers within the assay. Sequence reads were collapsed and filtered to measure the absolute abundance of every unique TCRbeta CDR3 rearrangement. For each sample, productive Simpson clonality was calculated as the square root of Simpson's diversity index across productive rearrangements. TCRdb took over this immuneACCESS table, retaining in-frame rearrangements with V and J assigned. Such tables are incomplete; in checked studies, under half of the missing clones stem from an unresolved V gene, and the remainder is unexplained. That table furnishes V, J and clone size, whereas the DNA furnished D and trimming. This sample is represented by 500,000 to 600,000 clones; about 89% of them were singletons. The ten largest account for roughly 7.4% of the sample.

Notes on this clone: What antigen it recognizes has not been identified. Qualities for individual bases were not recorded, and no much larger clone is one base off.

The TCR sequence derives from a woman in her 50s with COVID-19, enrolled during active disease. The rearranged chain carries TRBV11-2 and TRBJ1-2, with an unclear D gene assignment. Source material: peripheral blood. The DNA is as follows: TGTGCCAGCAGCCTAACCCCTCTACGGGGCTACACCTTC. Its protein is CASSLTPLRGYTF.